The TCR beta chain described here comes from a study of T cell responses to AZD1222 COVID-19 vaccine. Study-wide context: Second doses were pooled across both intervals (about 4 or about 12 weeks). Study-level results: Spike-specific TCR repertoires showed rising breadth and depth after two AZD1222 doses. Clonal diversity may have been underestimated in mostly white British donors. Per reports, nearly half of all spike-specific TCRs target regions that are unmutated in variants.

Profiling relied on immunoSEQ multiplex PCR, and the TCRdb table lists in-frame clones only, not all of them. The sample lists fewer than 200,000 clones; 70% to 90% were seen once. V gave up 3 bases and J gave up 2 bases; unmatched junction bases: 7. This CDR3 has 16 amino acids. Germline loops: CDR1 MDHEN, CDR2 SYDVKM. This clone has a handful of counts. The antigen is undetermined. The V call is TRBV28, the J call TRBJ1-5; 7 bases line up with TRBD1. The sample was peripheral blood, taken on day 0 of AZD1222 vaccination. The receptor was derived from an adult in good health. CDR3 amino acids: CASSFPQGVGNQPQHF. As DNA, the CDR3 is TGTGCCAGCAGTTTCCCTCAGGGGGTTGGCAATCAGCCCCAGCATTTT.